This T cell receptor beta chain stems from a study of blood T cell repertoires in COVID-19. Study-wide background: Acute-phase and convalescent COVID-19 samples originated in the United States, Italy and Spain.

How the authors handled the data: The assay estimated nucleated cells by amplifying reference gene primers. TCRdb's copy holds only in-frame clones and misses some; the assay was immunoSEQ multiplex PCR. That table gives V, J and clone size, and the DNA gave D and trimming. Among about 480,000 clones listed, about 89% were seen once. The CDR3 spans 18 residues. Looked up from germline, CDR1 is KGHDR and CDR2 is SFDVKD. The trim removed 7 bases at V and 2 bases at J, leaving 18 bases unmatched. The rearrangement links TRBV24-1 to TRBJ2-5, with 7 bases lining up with TRBD2. The clonotype comes from a woman in her 30s with acute or convalescent COVID-19. Sequenced material: peripheral blood. Here the CDR3 reads CATSDAREAGIGQETQYF. CDR3 nucleotide sequence: TGTGCCACCAGCGACGCGCGGGAAGCGGGAATAGGGCAAGAGACCCAGTACTTC.